This note documents a single TCR beta chain sequence. This entry is derived from a study of human CD8 memory T cell subsets. TCR beta libraries were made by UMI-labeled 5' RACE. TCRdb reprocessed the 5' RACE reads and reports one entry per CDR3 protein, with no DNA. The sample has 5,000 to 8,000 distinct CDR3 sequences. Enrichment for total CD8+ T cells was performed by negative magnetic separation. The TCR was taken from a human donor in good health. The sample comprised CD8+ effector memory T cells (TEM) sorted from PBMCs. The subset is: effector memory CD8 T cells, CCR7- CD45RO+ CD95+.

The CDR3 is CASSTQGSSYEQYF. The chain recombines TRBV7-2 with TRBJ2-7; the TRBD1 assignment by TCRdb is unverifiable without DNA. Per the germline V gene, CDR1 is SGHTA and CDR2 is FQGNSA. The CDR3 covers 14 residues.